These 3 T cell receptor beta chains were sequenced from one sample in a study of PD-1 blockade in classical Hodgkin lymphoma. Time point given: cycle 4 day 1 (C4D1), after five to seven weeks of nivolumab. Every one of the patients relapsed after autologous stem cell transplantation (brentuximab vedotin exposure was variable). Some clones are missing from TCRdb's copy, which holds only in-frame ones; the method was immunoSEQ multiplex PCR. This table holds some 110,000 clones, roughly 89% found once. The material sequenced was peripheral blood mononuclear cells (PBMCs), taken before the fourth cycle of nivolumab. The source of these receptors is a human donor with classical Hodgkin lymphoma.

J is TRBJ2-7 and V is TRBV6-5, with D tentatively TRBD1 (6 bases). Germline V gives CDR1 MNHEY, CDR2 SVGAGI. This CDR3 comprises 15 residues. The V and J ends lost 6 bases and 5 bases respectively, with 20 bases between them. CDR3 bases: TGTGCCAGCAGCCCCACTCCGGGACAATCCGACGAGCAGTACTTC. This encodes CASSPTPGQSDEQYF.

This sequence joins TRBV13 and TRBJ2-2; TRBD2 agrees at 8 bases. The V segment lost 6 bases and the J segment 6 bases; nucleotides outside the gene matches: 15. Germline CDR1 and CDR2: PRHDT and FYEKMQ (reference sequence). This CDR3 contains 17 residues. CDR3 in amino acids: CASSYIGAGGTPGELFF. The CDR3 coding sequence is TGTGCCAGCAGTTACATAGGCGCGGGAGGTACTCCCGGGGAGCTGTTTTTT.

The chain has TRBV27 and TRBJ1-1; D remains ambiguous. CDR3 length: 10 amino acids. Per the germline V gene, CDR1 is MNHEY and CDR2 is SMNVEV (reference sequence). The V end was cut by 10 bases, the J end by 7 bases, with 10 bases between. CDR3 protein: CATRKIEAFF. CDR3 coding DNA: TGTGCCACCCGAAAGATTGAAGCTTTCTTT.